Below are 6 T cell receptor beta chains sequenced from a single sample in a study of post-analysis software for immune sequencing data. Study observations and caveats: Roughly five TRBV segments, including TRBV5-6, TRBV5-1 and TRBV20-1, were more frequent in patients than controls.

Incorporated into the TCR beta cDNA libraries were unique molecular identifiers, which served to reduce PCR and sequencing biases. MiXCR was run by TCRdb on the PCR reads, yielding one entry per CDR3 protein. The sample lists roughly 410,000 distinct CDR3 sequences; about a third were seen once. For these receptors, no antigen is known. Sequencing input: blood. Receptor source: a girl between 10 and 17 years old with multiple sclerosis.

This clonotype was observed a handful of times. This rearrangement joins TRBV5-4 to TRBJ2-5; no clear D. From germline, CDR1 is SGHNT and CDR2 YYREEE (reference sequence). The CDR3 sequence is 12 residues long. Trimming took 2 bases from V and 5 from J, leaving 7 bases between them. CDR3 residues: CASSLHRETQYF. Written as DNA, the CDR3 is TGTGCCAGCAGCTTACACCGGGAGACCCAGTACTTC.

This clonotype came up a few times. The gene calls are TRBV29-1 and TRBJ1-2; D is uncertain. V dropped 6 bases and J dropped 6 bases, with 11 bases sitting between them. Germline V gene lookup returns CDR1 SQVTM and CDR2 ANQGSEA. CDR3 length equals 11 residues. DNA of the CDR3: TGCAGCGTGGATACCTGGGATGGCTACACCTTC. It specifies CSVDTWDGYTF.

The rearrangement links TRBV5-1 to TRBJ1-1; D is unresolved. The CDR3 consists of 14 residues. V was cut by 0 bases and J by 4 bases, with 10 bases left in between. Germline assignment: CDR1 SGHRS and CDR2 YFSETQ. The CDR3 region has the DNA TGCGCCAGCAGCTTGGATTTGGGGTTCACTGAAGCTTTCTTT. It codes for CASSLDLGFTEAFF.

This chain uses TRBV7-9 with TRBJ2-7; tentatively, D is TRBD2 (6 bases). Germline loops: CDR1 SEHNR, CDR2 FQNEAQ (reference sequence). This CDR3 contains 16 residues. V lost 1 base and J 2 bases, leaving 15 bases between the germline ends. As DNA, the CDR3 is TGTGCCAGCAGCTTAGGGGCGGGGATTTCTCCCTACGAGCAGTACTTC. It translates to CASSLGAGISPYEQYF.

The chain uses TRBV20-1 and TRBJ1-5, with TRBD1 matching over 8 bases. Trimming cost V 0 bases and J 5 bases; bases outside gene matches: 3. This CDR3 is built from 14 residues. The germline V gene has CDR1 DFQATT and CDR2 SNEGSKA (reference sequence). The CDR3 loop reads CSARETGAYQPQHF. The DNA for the CDR3 is TGCAGTGCTAGAGAGACAGGGGCCTATCAGCCCCAGCATTTT.

This clonotype was observed a handful of times. The chain employs TRBV25-1 and TRBJ2-7; D tentatively fits TRBD1 or TRBD2 (6 bases each). V was clipped by 11 bases and J by 3 bases, with 17 bases between them. Germline assignment: CDR1 MGHDK and CDR2 SYGVNS. This CDR3 has 13 residues. The CDR3, as DNA: TGTGCCGTAAGGGGGGATTGGGACTACGAGCAGTACTTC. Translation: CAVRGDWDYEQYF.